The 2 T cell receptor delta chains below come from one sample, sequenced in a study of γδ T cells in repeated Plasmodium falciparum infection. Bulk repertoires came from Vgamma9/Vdelta2+ or Vdelta2-negative gammadelta T cells flow-sorted from PBMC. TCRdb used CATT to re-call clones from the multiplex PCR reads. Here the sample spans 70,000 to 95,000 delta-chain clones, over 1.3% being singletons. The specimen was gamma-delta T cells from blood. The receptor set was obtained from a pool of human donors (malaria-infected and uninfected, not separated).

The chain uses TRDV2 and TRDJ1; tentatively, D is TRDD3 (5 bases). The J gene was missing in TCRdb and was found by matching the end of the DNA to germline. The CDR3 is 14 residues long. Deletions cut 1 base from V and 2 bases from J, with 10 bases between. Germline V gene lookup returns CDR1 GEAIGNYY and CDR2 EKD. The chain's CDR3 is CACDTLRGTDKLIF. CDR3 coding DNA: TGTGCCTGTGACACTCTTAGGGGGACCGATAAACTCATCTTT.

There are a few counts of this clone. A read error likely explains this, since a far larger clone differs by one base. This specimen includes other DNA sequences encoding the same CDR3. The chain has TRDV2 and TRDJ3; 13 nucleotides line up with TRDD3. Assignment of the J gene here rests on matching the DNA to germline, because TCRdb gives none. Per the germline V gene, CDR1 is GEAIGNYY and CDR2 is EKD. The CDR3 is 25 residues long. Germline trimming cut 0 bases from V and 1 base from J; bases unmatched to any gene: 20. For the CDR3, the DNA is TGTGCCTGTGACACCGGTGCTCTACCCAGGTACTGGGGGATACGAGGGTCCTGGGACACCCGACAGATGTTTTTC. It codes for CACDTGALPRYWGIRGSWDTRQMFF.